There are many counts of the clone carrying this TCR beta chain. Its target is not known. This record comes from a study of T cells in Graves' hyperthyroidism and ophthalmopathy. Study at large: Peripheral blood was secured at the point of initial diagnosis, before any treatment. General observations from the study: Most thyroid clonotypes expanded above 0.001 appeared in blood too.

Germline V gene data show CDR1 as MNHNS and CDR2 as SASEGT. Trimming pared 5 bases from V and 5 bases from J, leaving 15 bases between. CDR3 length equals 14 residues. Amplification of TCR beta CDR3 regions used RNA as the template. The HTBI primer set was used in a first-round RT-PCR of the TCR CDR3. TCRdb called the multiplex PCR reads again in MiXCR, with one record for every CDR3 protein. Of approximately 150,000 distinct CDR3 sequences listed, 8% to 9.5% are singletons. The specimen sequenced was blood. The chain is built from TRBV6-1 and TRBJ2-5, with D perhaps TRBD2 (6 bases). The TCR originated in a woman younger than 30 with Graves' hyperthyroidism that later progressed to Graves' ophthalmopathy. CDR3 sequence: CASSWGSRGETQYF. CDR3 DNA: TGTGCCAGCAGTTGGGGTTCACGGGGGGAGACCCAGTACTTC.